Each of the 25 T cell receptor beta chains below was sequenced from the same sample in a study of identifying expanded T cells in peripheral blood. Measured with immunoSEQ multiplex PCR; TCRdb has only the in-frame clones, and not every one. There are some 90,000 clones in the sample; 75% to 90% occur only once, and 5.6% lies in the top ten. The sample taken for sequencing was blood. The receptors originated from a person aged 18 to 69 in good health.

The J gene is TRBJ1-2, the V gene TRBV5-1; the D is unclear. CDR1 and CDR2 (germline): SGHRS, YFSETQ. Trimming took off 0 bases at V and 2 bases at J, with 8 bases between the two ends. The CDR3 is 14 amino acids. The CDR3 DNA reads as TGCGCCAGCAGCTTGGCGGGGTCGAACTATGGCTACACCTTC. As protein: CASSLAGSNYGYTF.

CDR3 coding DNA: TGTGCCAGCAGCTTAGATGGGCACCGGGGGACTGAAGCTTTCTTT. Residues: CASSLDGHRGTEAFF. This chain joins TRBV7-9 and TRBJ1-1; a weak D match, TRBD1 (5 bases). CDR1 SEHNR and CDR2 FQNEAQ come from the germline V gene (reference sequence). Trimming cost V 1 base and J 5 bases, with 14 bases left between them. The CDR3 is made up of 15 amino acids.

The V gene is TRBV30, the J gene TRBJ1-3; possible D gene TRBD1, 5 bases. This CDR3 contains 12 residues. Trimming removed 5 bases at V and 9 bases at J, with 14 bases between. Germline CDR1 is GTSNPN and CDR2 is SVGIG (reference sequence). CDR3: CAWDKYGGTIYF. CDR3 DNA sequence: TGTGCCTGGGACAAATACGGGGGCACCATATATTTT.

The genes are TRBV11-2 and TRBJ2-2; D not certain. The CDR3 covers 15 residues. Trimming pared 4 bases from V and 0 bases from J, leaving 9 bases between. Germline CDR1 reads SGHAT; CDR2 reads FQNNGV. The CDR3 sequence: CASSWVISNTGELFF. The CDR3 DNA is TGTGCCAGCAGCTGGGTGATTTCGAACACCGGGGAGCTGTTTTTT.

V is TRBV2 and J is TRBJ2-5; D is unclear. The V end lost 8 bases, the J end lost 5 bases, and 15 bases lay between the germline ends. Per germline, CDR1 SNHLY and CDR2 FYNNEI. CDR3 size: 13 residues. CDR3 DNA sequence: TGTGCCAGCGTTCGTGGAAGGGTGGAGACCCAGTACTTC. Protein product: CASVRGRVETQYF.

The CDR3 sequence: CASSLSTQGYYSPLHF. The CDR3 bases are TGTGCCAGCAGTTTATCAACACAGGGTTATTATTCACCCCTCCACTTT. V gene TRBV27 combines with J gene TRBJ1-6, with TRBD1 as a possible D gene (6 bases). Germline V gives CDR1 MNHEY, CDR2 SMNVEV (reference sequence). Trimming shortened V by 0 bases and J by 8 bases, and 14 bases separated the two germline ends. The CDR3 has 16 amino acids.

The chain uses TRBV6-6 and TRBJ1-4; weak D call: TRBD1 (6 bases). Per germline, CDR1 MNHNY and CDR2 SVGAGI (reference sequence). The V end lost 6 bases, the J end lost 5 bases, and 13 bases lay between the germline ends. The CDR3 contains 14 residues. The CDR3 nucleotides are TGTGCCAGCAGGGTGACAGGACGGAATGAAAAACTGTTTTTT. Protein: CASRVTGRNEKLFF.

The gene calls are TRBV4-1 and TRBJ2-3, with TRBD2 as a possible D gene (5 bases). CDR1 is MGHRA, CDR2 YSYEKL, per germline. V lost 1 base to trimming and J lost 2 bases, with 16 bases between them. The CDR3 consists of 17 residues. The CDR3 DNA is TGCGCCAGCAGCCAAGGTAGATCGGGGAGAGCCACAGATACGCAGTATTTT. This encodes CASSQGRSGRATDTQYF.

The chain is built from TRBV7-2 and TRBJ1-6, with a weak D call TRBD1 (6 bases). Trimming stripped 3 bases from V and 8 bases from J, with 14 bases between. This CDR3 has 15 amino acids. Germline lookup yields CDR1 SGHTA and CDR2 FQGNSA. CDR3 protein: CASSFRKGGDSPLHF. Here the CDR3 DNA reads TGTGCCAGCAGCTTTAGGAAAGGGGGGGATTCACCCCTCCACTTT.

The chain recombines TRBV4-3 with TRBJ2-1; the match to TRBD1 covers 11 bases. Unmatched junction bases numbered 5, after V lost 3 bases and J lost 1 base. The CDR3 spans 17 residues. From germline, CDR1 is LGHNA and CDR2 YSLEER. The CDR3 region has the DNA TGCGCCAGCAGCCAGCTAGGACAGGGGGCTTCCTACAATGAGCAGTTCTTC. As protein: CASSQLGQGASYNEQFF.

This clone was counted a few times. V gene TRBV29-1 combines with J gene TRBJ2-7, with D unclear. CDR1 and CDR2 (germline): SQVTM, ANQGSEA. The ends were cut back, 6 bases at V and 0 bases at J, with 18 bases in the middle. The CDR3 is 15 residues long. Written as DNA, the CDR3 is TGCAGCGTCCTCCAGTTACGATCTACCTCCTACGAGCAGTACTTC. Its translation: CSVLQLRSTSYEQYF.

The chain links TRBV15 to TRBJ1-1, with D perhaps TRBD1 (5 bases). V lost 0 bases, J lost 10 bases, and 12 bases lay in between. The CDR3 contains 13 residues. Germline V gives CDR1 LNHNV, CDR2 YYDKDF (reference sequence). The CDR3 sequence: CATSRDGTDGAFF. As DNA, the CDR3 is TGTGCCACCAGCAGAGACGGGACCGATGGAGCTTTCTTT.

V and J are TRBV6-1 and TRBJ2-2, with a weak D call TRBD1 (5 bases). Trimming left V 2 bases short and J 6 bases short, with 7 bases between. This CDR3 region has 13 residues. CDR1 and CDR2 from the germline V gene are MNHNS and SASEGT. The DNA of the CDR3 is TGTGCCAGCAGTGAAATAGGGGCCGGGGAGCTGTTTTTT. Protein product: CASSEIGAGELFF.

In the case of this clone: The sample contains more than one DNA sequence encoding this CDR3. This chain uses TRBV9 with TRBJ2-1, with 14 bases identical to TRBD2. Per germline, CDR1 SGDLS and CDR2 YYNGEE. The CDR3 is 16 amino acids. The J segment lost 10 bases and the V segment lost 3 bases, leaving 9 bases of the junction unmatched. The CDR3 DNA follows: TGTGCCAGCAGCGCCGGACTAGCGGGGGGACCACACGAGCAGTTCTTC. This encodes CASSAGLAGGPHEQFF.

V and J are TRBV19 and TRBJ2-7; 10 bases line up with TRBD1. In germline, CDR1 is LNHDA, CDR2 SQIVND (reference sequence). The CDR3 is made up of 12 amino acids. The CDR3 region has the DNA TGTATACCGGGACAGGGGTGCTACGAGCAGTACTTC. It specifies CIPGQGCYEQYF.

This chain links TRBV6-5 with TRBJ1-3; D is undetermined. V was clipped by 3 bases and J by 1 base, with 4 bases between them. Looked up from germline, CDR1 is MNHEY and CDR2 is SVGAGI. This CDR3 has 13 residues. The CDR3: CASSYRSGNTIYF. The CDR3 nucleotides are TGTGCCAGCAGTTATCGTTCTGGAAACACCATATATTTT.

The J gene is TRBJ2-7, the V gene TRBV7-2, with 8 positions matching TRBD2. V was pared by 4 bases and J by 0 bases, with 11 bases of the junction left unmatched. Germline values: CDR1 SGHTA, CDR2 FQGNSA. The CDR3 is 17 amino acids. DNA of the CDR3: TGTGCCAGCAGCTCGGCTCCGGGACTAGGGTCCTCCTACGAGCAGTACTTC. Its translation: CASSSAPGLGSSYEQYF.

Only one count was recorded for this clone. The rearrangement joins TRBV11-3 to TRBJ2-1; 15 bases match TRBD2. Germline assignment: CDR1 SGHNT and CDR2 YENEEA. V lost 1 base to trimming and J lost 6 bases; unmatched junction nucleotides: 1. The CDR3 length is 16 residues. For the CDR3, the DNA is TGTGCCAGCAGCTTAGGGACTAGCGGGGGGGCCAATGAGCAGTTCTTC. This codes for CASSLGTSGGANEQFF.

This clone has a handful of counts. The rearrangement uses TRBV30 and TRBJ1-6; D uncertain. The CDR3 totals 13 residues. Deletions cut 2 bases from V and 12 bases from J, with 14 bases between. Looked up from germline, CDR1 is GTSNPN and CDR2 is SVGIG (reference sequence). CDR3 in amino acids: CAWSLTGSLPLHF. The CDR3 DNA is TGTGCCTGGAGTCTCACCGGGAGCCTACCCCTCCACTTT. Full variable domain (outside the CDR3, taken from reference TRBV30 and TRBJ1-6): SQTIHQWPATLVQPVGSPLSLECTVEGTSNPNLYWYRQAAGRGLQLLFYSVGIGQISSEVPQNLSASRPQDRQFILSSKKLLLSDSGFYLCAWSLTGSLPLHFGNGTRLTVT.

This clone was detected only a few times. The rearrangement uses TRBV5-1 and TRBJ2-7; D possibly corresponds to TRBD1 (6 bases). Germline V lookup: CDR1 SGHRS, CDR2 YFSETQ. The ends were cut back, 5 bases at V and 0 bases at J, with 12 bases in the middle. The CDR3 runs 14 residues. The CDR3 region is CASRVQGSSYEQYF. CDR3 nucleotide sequence: TGCGCCAGCAGAGTCCAGGGGAGCTCCTACGAGCAGTACTTC.

About this clone itself: At the DNA level, this CDR3 is encoded by other sequences in the same sample as well. The rearrangement links TRBV7-3 to TRBJ1-1; D gene uncertain. V was shortened by 6 bases and J by 4 bases, with 18 bases between the two germline ends. The CDR3 has 15 amino acids. Germline CDR1 reads SGHTA; CDR2 reads FQGTGA. CDR3 DNA sequence: TGTGCCAGCAGTAGAGCGGGCGGCGTGGGCACTGAAGCTTTCTTT. Translating it yields CASSRAGGVGTEAFF.

V and J are TRBV7-2 and TRBJ1-6; 7 bases agree with TRBD1. Per germline, CDR1 SGHTA and CDR2 FQGNSA. This CDR3 has 15 amino acids. V shed 4 bases, J shed 11 bases, and the junction held 11 bases outside the gene matches. The CDR3, as DNA: TGTGCCAGCAGCTGGCGGACAGGTCCCGAGGCACCCCTCCACTTT. Its protein product is CASSWRTGPEAPLHF.

The chain couples TRBV4-3 to TRBJ1-2; perhaps TRBD1 as D (5 bases). Looked up from germline, CDR1 is LGHNA and CDR2 is YSLEER. The V and J ends lost 0 bases and 0 bases respectively, with 14 bases between them. The CDR3 has 17 amino acids. The CDR3 sequence is CASSQDRRTKANYGYTF. DNA for the CDR3: TGCGCCAGCAGCCAAGATCGGAGGACAAAAGCTAACTATGGCTACACCTTC.

This clone occurred once. V gene TRBV5-1 combines with J gene TRBJ1-3, with D possibly TRBD1 on 6 matching bases. CDR3 length: 18 residues. Trimming stripped 0 bases from V and 0 bases from J, with 16 bases between. The germline V gene encodes CDR1 SGHRS and CDR2 YFSETQ. This CDR3 is CASSLGGQGGSSGNTIYF. In DNA form, the CDR3 reads TGCGCCAGCAGCTTGGGGGGACAAGGGGGATCCTCTGGAAACACCATATATTTT.

In the case of this clone: A read error is possible here, since a much larger clone lies one base away. Other DNA sequences in this sample translate to the same CDR3. The gene calls are TRBV18 and TRBJ1-2; TRBD1 might be the D (5 bases). The germline V gene encodes CDR1 KGHSH and CDR2 LQKENI. Trimming took off 6 bases at V and 7 bases at J, with 18 bases between the two ends. The CDR3 is 14 amino acids. DNA for the CDR3: TGTGCCAGCTCGCCATATAAGCAGGGAGCTGGCTACACCTTC. This gives the protein CASSPYKQGAGYTF.